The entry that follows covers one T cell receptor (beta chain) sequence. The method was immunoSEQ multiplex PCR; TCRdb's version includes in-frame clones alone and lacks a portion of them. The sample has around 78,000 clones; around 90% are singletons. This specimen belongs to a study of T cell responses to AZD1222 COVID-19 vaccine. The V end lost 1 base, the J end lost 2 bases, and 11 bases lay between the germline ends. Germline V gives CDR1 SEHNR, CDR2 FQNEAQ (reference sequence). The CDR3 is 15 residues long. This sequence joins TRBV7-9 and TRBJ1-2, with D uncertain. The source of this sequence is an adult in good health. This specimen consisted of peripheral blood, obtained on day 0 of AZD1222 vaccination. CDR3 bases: TGTGCCAGCAGCTTAGTTCCCGGGCGGAACTATGGCTACACCTTC. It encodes CASSLVPGRNYGYTF. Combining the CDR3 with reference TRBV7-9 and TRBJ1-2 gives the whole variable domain DTGVSQNPRHKITKRGQNVTFRCDPISEHNRLYWYRQTLGQGPEFLTYFQNEAQLEKSRLLSDRFSAERPKGSFSTLEIQRTEQGDSAMYLCASSLVPGRNYGYTFGSGTRLTVV.